This T cell receptor beta chain was recovered during a study of blood T cell repertoires in COVID-19. The sample holds one count of this clone. Between the trimmed V and J ends, which lost 0 bases and 5 bases, there was a span of 9 bases. The CDR3 is 14 residues long. Per germline, CDR1 LGHNA and CDR2 YSLEER. Method: immunoSEQ multiplex PCR; TCRdb's copy keeps in-frame clones and lacks some. The sample yields approximately 160,000 clones, about 83% seen once. The sequenced material came from peripheral blood. The chain couples TRBV4-3 to TRBJ2-3; D not resolved. This TCR derives from a man in his 60s with acute or convalescent COVID-19. This CDR3 is CASSQENSGDTQYF. The DNA for the CDR3 is TGCGCCAGCAGCCAAGAAAATTCGGGAGATACGCAGTATTTT.